These T cell receptor beta chains were read from a single sample in a study of blood T cells in healthy people across ages. TCRdb reprocessed the 5' RACE reads with MiXCR, giving one entry per CDR3 protein. Here the sample spans roughly 720,000 distinct CDR3 sequences, about 55% being singletons. The specimen sequenced was blood. These receptors were obtained from an elderly man in good health. The CDR3 runs from the conserved cysteine through the conserved F or W. A D gene is named only where the DNA matches it firmly. For some rows the clone size is stated as once, few or many, or as a class when expanded; others skip it.

TRBV7-2	NA	few	TRBJ2-5	TGTGCCAGCAGCTTAGGGGTAGGGGTCTTCCAAGAGACCCAGTACTTC	CASSLGVGVFQETQYF
TRBV20-1	TRBD2	NA	TRBJ2-7	TGCAGTGCTAGGGGCCCCCTCTATCCGGGAGGATCCTACGAGCAGTACTTC	CSARGPLYPGGSYEQYF
TRBV9	NA	NA	TRBJ2-4	TGTGCCAGCAGCTTCGACAGTAACCTAACCAAAAACATTCAGTACTTC	CASSFDSNLTKNIQYF
TRBV29-1	NA	NA	TRBJ1-2	TGCAGCGTTGACAGGGCGCCTGGCTACACCTTC	CSVDRAPGYTF
TRBV29-1	NA	NA	TRBJ2-7	TGCAGCGGGACCTTCACGGGGGAGCAGTACTTC	CSGTFTGEQYF
TRBV27	TRBD1	few	TRBJ1-2	TGTGCCAGCAGCCCAGTTGGACAGGGAAGCTATGGCTACACCTTC	CASSPVGQGSYGYTF
TRBV27	NA	NA	TRBJ1-1	TGTGCCAGCAGAAGATTGAACACTGAAGCTTTCTTT	CASRRLNTEAFF
TRBV24-1	NA	few	TRBJ2-5	TGCGCCACCAGTCGCCCCGGACCTTCAGAGACCCAGTACTTC	CATSRPGPSETQYF
TRBV3-1	NA	NA	TRBJ1-2	TGTGCCAGCAGCCCCCTGGAGCCCTATGGCTACACCTTC	CASSPLEPYGYTF
TRBV20-1	NA	NA	TRBJ1-1	TGCAGTGCCATCCGGGACGGGGGGGTAACTGAAGCTTTCTTT	CSAIRDGGVTEAFF
TRBV18	NA	once	TRBJ2-7	TGTGCCAGCTCACCAGGGCCCGGGGACACCTACGAGCAGTACTTC	CASSPGPGDTYEQYF
TRBV2	TRBD2	NA	TRBJ2-1	TGTGCCAGCAGTGTCATGTCTAGCGGGCAGGGTGAGCAGTTCTTC	CASSVMSSGQGEQFF
TRBV6-1	NA	NA	TRBJ1-2	TGTGCCAGCAGTGAATCGGGCAGAAACAGCTATGGCTACACCTTC	CASSESGRNSYGYTF
TRBV9	NA	NA	TRBJ1-2	TGTGCCAGCAGCTCAGACCCCCAGGGAACAGGCTACACCTTC	CASSSDPQGTGYTF
TRBV12-3/TRBV12-4	NA	few	TRBJ2-7	TGTGCCAGCAGTCCAGCCGCCGGGAGTCGGTACGAGCAGTACTTC	CASSPAAGSRYEQYF
TRBV11-2	TRBD2	NA	TRBJ2-2	TGTGCCAGCAGCTTAGACAACTGGACTAGCGGTAACACCGGGGAGCTGTTTTTT	CASSLDNWTSGNTGELFF
TRBV6-6	TRBD2	few	TRBJ2-7	TGTGCCAGCAGTTCCCACCGGGACTACCGCTTCGAGCAGTACTTC	CASSSHRDYRFEQYF
TRBV29-1	TRBD2	NA	TRBJ2-7	TGCAGCGCTGCGACTAGCTCTACCGACAAGCAGTACTTC	CSAATSSTDKQYF
TRBV5-4	TRBD2	NA	TRBJ2-7	TGTGCCAGCAGCCCCGAGGGACTAGCGCTGTACGAGCAGTACTTC	CASSPEGLALYEQYF
TRBV3-1	TRBD2	NA	TRBJ2-7	TGTGCCAGCAGCCAACTAGCGGGAACAACCGACGAGCAGTACTTC	CASSQLAGTTDEQYF
TRBV6-5	NA	NA	TRBJ1-6	TGTGCCAGCAGTTACTCCGGGCAGAGTAATTCACCCCTCCACTTT	CASSYSGQSNSPLHF
TRBV9	TRBD2	NA	TRBJ2-4	TGTGCCAGCAGCGTAGGGGAGGGCTCCAAAAACATTCAGTACTTC	CASSVGEGSKNIQYF
TRBV7-2	NA	few	TRBJ2-1	TGTGCCAGCAGGCAAGATCCGACTAGGGTCAATGAGCAGTTCTTC	CASRQDPTRVNEQFF
TRBV4-1	TRBD2	few	TRBJ2-3	TGCGCCAGCCAGCCCGGACTAGTCACAGATACGCAGTATTTT	CASQPGLVTDTQYF
TRBV27	TRBD2	NA	TRBJ2-1	TGTGCCAGCAGTTATCTAGCGGGAGAGATCAGTGAGCAGTTCTTC	CASSYLAGEISEQFF
TRBV5-1	TRBD2	NA	TRBJ2-5	TGCGCCAGCAGCGCCGGGACTAGCGAGGCTGAGCAGTACTTC	CASSAGTSEAEQYF
TRBV12-3/TRBV12-4	NA	few	TRBJ2-3	TGTGCCAGCAGGGTGGAGGGGGCCTCCAGATACGCGTATTTT	CASRVEGASRYAYF
TRBV7-2	TRBD2	NA	TRBJ2-1	TGTGCCAGCAGCCATAGGACTAGCGGGAGCTCCTACAATGAGCAGTTCTTC	CASSHRTSGSSYNEQFF
TRBV20-1	NA	NA	TRBJ1-6	TGCAGTGCTAGAGAGGCAGCTTATAATTCACCCCTCCACTTT	CSAREAAYNSPLHF
TRBV20-1	NA	few	TRBJ1-5	TGCAGTGTAGGAGGGAAAGGCAATCAGCCCCAGCATTTT	CSVGGKGNQPQHF
TRBV6-5	TRBD2	NA	TRBJ2-1	TGTGCCAGCAGCTGGGGGACTAGCAGAAATGAGCAGTTCTTC	CASSWGTSRNEQFF
TRBV5-1	NA	few	TRBJ2-6	TGCGCCAGCAGCTTGGTCGGAGGGTCCGGCTCTGGGGCCAACGTCCTGACTTTC	CASSLVGGSGSGANVLTF
TRBV20-1	NA	NA	TRBJ2-7	TGCAGTGCTAGAAGGGCCCCCGGCAATGAGCAGTACTTC	CSARRAPGNEQYF
TRBV14	NA	NA	TRBJ2-4	TGTGCCAGCAGCCAAAGCGGGTTGGCGTACTTC	CASSQSGLAYF
TRBV2	NA	NA	TRBJ2-7	TGTGCCAGCAGTGTGGTCAGGGCCTACGAGCAGTACTTC	CASSVVRAYEQYF
TRBV28	NA	NA	TRBJ1-1	TGTGCCAGCACCTTGTCTGGGCGGGGCGGCACCGAAGCTTTCTTT	CASTLSGRGGTEAFF
TRBV25-1	TRBD2	NA	TRBJ2-7	TGTGCCAGCAGTGCGCCGGGGGGGGTCTCCTACGAGCAGTACTTC	CASSAPGGVSYEQYF
TRBV5-1	NA	once	TRBJ2-7	TGCGCCAGCAGCTTGGTGGCGGGGAGAAGCGACGAGCAGTACTTC	CASSLVAGRSDEQYF
TRBV9	TRBD2	few	TRBJ2-3	TGTGCCAGCAGCGTAGGACTAGCGCTTACAGATACGCAGTATTTT	CASSVGLALTDTQYF
TRBV20-1	NA	NA	TRBJ2-7	TGCAGTGCTAGAGCCGGGACACCTTCCTACGAGCAGTACTTC	CSARAGTPSYEQYF
TRBV20-1	TRBD2	NA	TRBJ2-2	TGCAGTGCTAGTTTTAGCGGGACCACCGGGGAGCTGTTTTTT	CSASFSGTTGELFF
TRBV4-2	NA	NA	TRBJ1-4	TGTGCCAGCAGCCATGTTCTTTGGGGGGGACGGCATGAAAAACTGTTTTTT	CASSHVLWGGRHEKLFF
TRBV30	NA	NA	TRBJ1-5	TGTGCCTGGAGTACTGGGTCAGGGGCCGCCAATCAGCCCCAGCATTTT	CAWSTGSGAANQPQHF
TRBV24-1	NA	NA	TRBJ2-3	TGTGCCACCAGTGATTCCCCAGGGAGTTACGCGTATTTT	CATSDSPGSYAYF
TRBV11-2	TRBD1	NA	TRBJ1-1	TGTGCCAGCAGCAGACCGGGACAGGGAACAACTGAAGCTTTCTTT	CASSRPGQGTTEAFF
TRBV10-3	TRBD2	NA	TRBJ2-1	TGTGCCATCAGTGGGACTAGCGGGAGTAATGAGCAGTTCTTC	CAISGTSGSNEQFF
TRBV20-1	NA	few	TRBJ2-7	TGCAGTGCTAGAGGCCACTACGAGCAGTACTTC	CSARGHYEQYF
TRBV29-1	NA	few	TRBJ1-2	TGCAGCGTTGGGCGGGGGGACGGGGGAGATGGCTACACCTTC	CSVGRGDGGDGYTF
TRBV3-1	NA	NA	TRBJ2-5	TGTGCCAGCAGCTCAAAAGGGTTGCTCAATGAGCAGTACTTC	CASSSKGLLNEQYF
TRBV20-1	NA	NA	TRBJ1-1	TGCAGTGCTAGAGATGGGGGGTTTACTGAAGCTTTCTTT	CSARDGGFTEAFF
TRBV20-1	TRBD1	NA	TRBJ1-1	TGCAGTGCTACGGGACAGAAGTCCCGGATGAACACTGAAGCTTTCTTT	CSATGQKSRMNTEAFF
TRBV24-1	TRBD1	few	TRBJ2-1	TGTGCCACCAGTGCCAGGACAGGGTACAATGAGCAGTTCTTC	CATSARTGYNEQFF
TRBV20-1	NA	few	TRBJ2-6	TGCAGTGCTAGAGATCAGGGCGGACCCTTCTCTGGGGCCAACGTCCTGACTTTC	CSARDQGGPFSGANVLTF
TRBV20-1	NA	NA	TRBJ1-5	TGCAGTGCTAGAGACAGCGGTAATCAGCCCCAGCATTTT	CSARDSGNQPQHF
TRBV6-5	NA	NA	TRBJ2-6	TGTGCCACCACCCTACTGGCTCTTGGGGCCAACGTCCTGACTTTC	CATTLLALGANVLTF
TRBV5-1	NA	few	TRBJ2-1	TGCGCCAGCAGCTCCCCGGGGGTTACGGGTGAGCAGTTCTTC	CASSSPGVTGEQFF
TRBV20-1	NA	once	TRBJ1-2	TGCAGTGCTAGTATGCCCCATTCTTCCGGCTACACCTTC	CSASMPHSSGYTF
TRBV10-2	NA	NA	TRBJ2-3	TGCGCCAGCAGTGTCCCGTCCGGAGGGGCGTATTTT	CASSVPSGGAYF
TRBV7-2	TRBD1	few	TRBJ2-5	TGTGCCAGCAGCAAGGACAGGGGGCAAGAGACCCAGTACTTC	CASSKDRGQETQYF